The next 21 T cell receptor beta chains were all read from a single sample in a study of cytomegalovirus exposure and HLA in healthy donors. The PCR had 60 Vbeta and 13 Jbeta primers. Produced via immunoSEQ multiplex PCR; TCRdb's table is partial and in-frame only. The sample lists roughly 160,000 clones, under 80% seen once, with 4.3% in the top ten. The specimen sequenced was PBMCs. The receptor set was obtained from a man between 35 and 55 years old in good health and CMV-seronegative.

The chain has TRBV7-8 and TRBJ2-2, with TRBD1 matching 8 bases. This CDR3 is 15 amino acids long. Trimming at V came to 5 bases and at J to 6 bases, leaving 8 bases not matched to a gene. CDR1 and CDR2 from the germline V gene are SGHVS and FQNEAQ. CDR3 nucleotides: TGTGCCAGCAGCATAGGACAGGGTTCGGCCGGGGAGCTGTTTTTT. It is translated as CASSIGQGSAGELFF. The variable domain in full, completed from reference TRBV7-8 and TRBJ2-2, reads GAGVSQSPRYKVAKRGQDVALRCDPISGHVSLFWYQQALGQGPEFLTYFQNEAQLDKSGLPSDRFFAERPEGSVSTLKIQRTQQEDSAVYLCASSIGQGSAGELFFGEGSRLTVL.

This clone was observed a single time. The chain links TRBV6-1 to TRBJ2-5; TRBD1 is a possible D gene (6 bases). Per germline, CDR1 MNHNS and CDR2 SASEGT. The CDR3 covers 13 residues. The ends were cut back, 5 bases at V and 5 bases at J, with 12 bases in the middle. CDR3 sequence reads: CASSRQVWETQYF. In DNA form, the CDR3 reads TGTGCCAGCAGTAGACAGGTGTGGGAGACCCAGTACTTC.

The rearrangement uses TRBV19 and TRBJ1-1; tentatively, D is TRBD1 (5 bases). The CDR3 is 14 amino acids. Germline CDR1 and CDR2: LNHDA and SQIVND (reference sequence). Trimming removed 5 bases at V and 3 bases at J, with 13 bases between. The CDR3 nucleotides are TGTGCCAGTAGTCGCAGGGAGGGATACACTGAAGCTTTCTTT. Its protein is CASSRREGYTEAFF.

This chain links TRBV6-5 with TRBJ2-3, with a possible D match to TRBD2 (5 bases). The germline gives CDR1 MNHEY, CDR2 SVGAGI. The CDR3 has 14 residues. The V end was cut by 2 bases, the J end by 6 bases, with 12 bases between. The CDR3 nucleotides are TGTGCCAGCAGTTACCATCGTGAGGGCGATACGCAGTATTTT. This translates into CASSYHREGDTQYF.

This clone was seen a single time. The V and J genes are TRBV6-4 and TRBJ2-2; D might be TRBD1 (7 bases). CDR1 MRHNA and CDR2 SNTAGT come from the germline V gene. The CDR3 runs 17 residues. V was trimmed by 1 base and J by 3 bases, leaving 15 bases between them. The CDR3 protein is CASSDLGGGLDTGELFF. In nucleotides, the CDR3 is TGTGCCAGCAGTGACTTAGGAGGGGGCTTGGACACCGGGGAGCTGTTTTTT.

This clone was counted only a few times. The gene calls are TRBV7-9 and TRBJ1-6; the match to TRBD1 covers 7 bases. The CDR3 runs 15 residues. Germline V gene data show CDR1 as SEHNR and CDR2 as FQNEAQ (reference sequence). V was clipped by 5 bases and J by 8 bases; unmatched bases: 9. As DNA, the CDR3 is TGTGCCAGCAGCCCCTCGACAGGGCTTCATTCACCCCTCCACTTT. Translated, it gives CASSPSTGLHSPLHF.

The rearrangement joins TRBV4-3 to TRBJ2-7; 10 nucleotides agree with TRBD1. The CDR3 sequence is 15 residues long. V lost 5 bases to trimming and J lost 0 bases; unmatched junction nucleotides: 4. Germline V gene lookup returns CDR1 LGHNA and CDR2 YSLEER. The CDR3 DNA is TGCGCCAGCAGCTACCGGACAGGGGGCTCCTACGAGCAGTACTTC. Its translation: CASSYRTGGSYEQYF.

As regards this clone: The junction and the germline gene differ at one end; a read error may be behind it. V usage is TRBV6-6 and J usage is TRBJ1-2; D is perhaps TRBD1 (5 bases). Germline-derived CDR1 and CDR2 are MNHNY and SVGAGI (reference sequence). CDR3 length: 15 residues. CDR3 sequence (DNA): TGTGCCAGAAGTTACAACCCAGGGATTAACTATGGCTACACCTTC. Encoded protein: CARSYNPGINYGYTF.

The DNA of the CDR3 is TGTGCCTGGAGACACCAGGGGGCTGGCTACACCTTC. This translates into CAWRHQGAGYTF. The rearrangement uses TRBV30 and TRBJ1-2, with 8 bases matching TRBD1. Germline V gene sequence: CDR1 GTSNPN, CDR2 SVGIG (reference sequence). The CDR3 spans 12 residues. Trimming took 3 bases from V and 7 from J; bases not matched to a gene: 4.

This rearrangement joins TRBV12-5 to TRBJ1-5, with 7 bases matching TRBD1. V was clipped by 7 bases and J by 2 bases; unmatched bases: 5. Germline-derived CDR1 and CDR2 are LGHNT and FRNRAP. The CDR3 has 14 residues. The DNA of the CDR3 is TGTGCTAGTGCCCCCCAGGGGGGCAATCAGCCCCAGCATTTT. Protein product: CASAPQGGNQPQHF.

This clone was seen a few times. The CDR3 spells CAGYRGPDTGELFF. The CDR3 DNA follows: TGTGCCGGATACAGGGGGCCGGACACCGGGGAGCTGTTTTTT. The V call is TRBV30, the J call TRBJ2-2; 9 bases agree with TRBD1. With 8 bases clipped from V and 3 bases from J, the junction kept 7 bases outside the gene matches. Per germline, CDR1 GTSNPN and CDR2 SVGIG (reference sequence). The CDR3 spans 14 residues.

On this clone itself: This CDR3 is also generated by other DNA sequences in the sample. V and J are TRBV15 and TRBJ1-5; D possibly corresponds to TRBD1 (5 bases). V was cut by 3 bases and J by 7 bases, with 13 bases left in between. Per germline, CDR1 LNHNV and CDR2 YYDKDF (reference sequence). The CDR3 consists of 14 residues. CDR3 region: CATSRVSGFQPQHF. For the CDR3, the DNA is TGTGCCACCAGCAGGGTTTCAGGGTTCCAGCCCCAGCATTTT.

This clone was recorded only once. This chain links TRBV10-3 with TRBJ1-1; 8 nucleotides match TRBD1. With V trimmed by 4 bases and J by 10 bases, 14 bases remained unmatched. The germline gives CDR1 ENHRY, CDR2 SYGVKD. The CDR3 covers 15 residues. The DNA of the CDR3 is TGTGCCATCAGTGCGAAGACAGGGACAGGCTGCTTAGCTTTCTTT. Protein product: CAISAKTGTGCLAFF.

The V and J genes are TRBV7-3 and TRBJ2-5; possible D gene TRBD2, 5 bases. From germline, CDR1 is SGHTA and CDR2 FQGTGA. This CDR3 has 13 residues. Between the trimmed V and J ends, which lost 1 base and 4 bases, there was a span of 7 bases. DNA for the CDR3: TGTGCCAGCAGCTTAAGAGGGAGAGAGACCCAGTACTTC. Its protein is CASSLRGRETQYF. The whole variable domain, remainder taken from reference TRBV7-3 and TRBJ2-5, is GAGVSQTPSNKVTEKGKYVELRCDPISGHTALYWYRQSLGQGPEFLIYFQGTGAADDSGLPNDRFFAVRPEGSVSTLKIQRTERGDSAVYLCASSLRGRETQYFGPGTRLLVL.

The CDR3 region has the DNA TGTGCCTGGAGTGTTGGGGGCCTTAATCAGCCCCAGCATTTT. Translated, it gives CAWSVGGLNQPQHF. This chain uses TRBV30 with TRBJ1-5, with D perhaps TRBD1 (6 bases). Germline V gene sequence: CDR1 GTSNPN, CDR2 SVGIG (reference sequence). The CDR3 is 14 amino acids. The V gene lost 0 bases and the J gene lost 4 bases, with 10 bases spanning the gap.

CDR3 in DNA: TGTGCCAGCAGTGAAGGTCCAGGAGGCTTATCCTACGAGCAGTACTTC. This gives the protein CASSEGPGGLSYEQYF. This rearrangement joins TRBV6-1 to TRBJ2-5; possible D gene TRBD2, 5 bases. The J call may be wrong; the DNA end is better matched by TRBJ2-7. The CDR3 totals 16 residues. CDR1 is MNHNS, CDR2 SASEGT, per germline.

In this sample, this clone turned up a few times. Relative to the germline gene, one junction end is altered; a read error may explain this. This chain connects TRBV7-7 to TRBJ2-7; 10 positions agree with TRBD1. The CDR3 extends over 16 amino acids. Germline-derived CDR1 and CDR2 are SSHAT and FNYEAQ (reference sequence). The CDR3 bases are TGTGCTAGCAGCTTAGGAGGGGACAGGGGCTATTACGAGCAGTACTTC. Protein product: CASSLGGDRGYYEQYF. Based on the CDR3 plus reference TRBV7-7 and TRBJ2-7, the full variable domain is GAGVSQSPRYKVTKRGQDVTLRCDPISSHATLYWYQQALGQGPEFLTYFNYEAQPDKSGLPSDRFSAERPEGSISTLTIQRTEQRDSAMYRCASSLGGDRGYYEQYFGPGTRLTVT.

This CDR3 is CASRGTSGGTDTQYF. In DNA, the CDR3 is TGTGCCAGCAGGGGCACTAGCGGGGGCACAGATACGCAGTATTTT. The V and J genes are TRBV28 and TRBJ2-3, with 10 bases matching TRBD2. The CDR3 sequence is 15 residues long. With V trimmed by 6 bases and J by 1 base, 4 bases remained unmatched. Germline V gives CDR1 MDHEN, CDR2 SYDVKM.

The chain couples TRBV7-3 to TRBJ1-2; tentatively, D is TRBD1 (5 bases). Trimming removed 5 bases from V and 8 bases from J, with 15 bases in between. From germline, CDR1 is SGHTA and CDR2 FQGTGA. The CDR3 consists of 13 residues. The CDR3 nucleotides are TGTGCCAGCAGCCTAGGGAGGGGATACGGCTACACCTTC. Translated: CASSLGRGYGYTF. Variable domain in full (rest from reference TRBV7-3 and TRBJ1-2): GAGVSQTPSNKVTEKGKYVELRCDPISGHTALYWYRQSLGQGPEFLIYFQGTGAADDSGLPNDRFFAVRPEGSVSTLKIQRTERGDSAVYLCASSLGRGYGYTFGSGTRLTVV.

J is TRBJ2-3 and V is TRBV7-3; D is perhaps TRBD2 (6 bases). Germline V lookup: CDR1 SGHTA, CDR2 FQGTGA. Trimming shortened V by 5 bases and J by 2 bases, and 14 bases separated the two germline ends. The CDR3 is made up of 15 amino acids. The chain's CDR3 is CASSPTGLITDTQYF. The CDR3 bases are TGTGCCAGCAGCCCCACTGGACTAATCACAGATACGCAGTATTTT.

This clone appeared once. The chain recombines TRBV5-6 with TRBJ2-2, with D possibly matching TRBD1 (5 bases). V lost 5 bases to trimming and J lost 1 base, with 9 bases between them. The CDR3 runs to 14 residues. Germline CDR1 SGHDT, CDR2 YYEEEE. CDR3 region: CASRLTGNTGELFF. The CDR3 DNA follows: TGTGCCAGCAGGCTCACAGGGAACACCGGGGAGCTGTTTTTT.